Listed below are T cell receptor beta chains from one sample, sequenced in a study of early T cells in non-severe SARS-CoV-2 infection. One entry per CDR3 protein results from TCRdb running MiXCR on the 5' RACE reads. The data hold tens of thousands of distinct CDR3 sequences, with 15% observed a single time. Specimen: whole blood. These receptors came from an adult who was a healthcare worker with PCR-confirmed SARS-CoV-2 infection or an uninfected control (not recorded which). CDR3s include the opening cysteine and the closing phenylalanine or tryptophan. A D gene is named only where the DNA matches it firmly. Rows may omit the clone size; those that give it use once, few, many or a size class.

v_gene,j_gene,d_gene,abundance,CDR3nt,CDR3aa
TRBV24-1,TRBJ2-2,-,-,TGTGCCACCAGTGTCAGGCCCGGGGAGCTGTTTTTT,CATSVRPGELFF
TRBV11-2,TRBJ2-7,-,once,TGTGCCAGCAGCTTAACATACTCTGTAAAGGAGCAGTACTTC,CASSLTYSVKEQYF
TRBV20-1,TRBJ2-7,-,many,TGCAGTGCTCCTGGAATCTCCTACGAGCAGTACTTC,CSAPGISYEQYF
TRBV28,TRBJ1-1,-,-,TGTGCCAGCAGTTACGCCTCAGGAGCTTTCTTT,CASSYASGAFF
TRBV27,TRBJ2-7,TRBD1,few,TGTGCCAGCAGTTTGGTAACAGGGGGTTTATACGAGCAGTACTTC,CASSLVTGGLYEQYF
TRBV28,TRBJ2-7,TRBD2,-,TGTGCCAGCAGTCCGTCCGCTAGCGGACTTTACGAGCAGTACTTC,CASSPSASGLYEQYF
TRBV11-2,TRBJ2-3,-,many,TGTGCCAGCAGCCCCCGGCCGGGACGCAAAACAGATACGCAGTATTTT,CASSPRPGRKTDTQYF
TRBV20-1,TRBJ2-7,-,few,TGCAGTGCTAGTACCGAAGCAGGGCACTACTACGAGCAGTACTTC,CSASTEAGHYYEQYF
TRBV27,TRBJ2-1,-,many,TGTGCCAGCAGTTTAATGGGGGGTGCAGACGAGCAGTTCTTC,CASSLMGGADEQFF
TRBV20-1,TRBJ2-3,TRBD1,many,TGCAGTGCATCTACCGGGACAGGGTTTTCAGATACGCAGTATTTT,CSASTGTGFSDTQYF
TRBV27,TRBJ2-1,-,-,TGTGCCAGCAGTTGGGGCGGGACCTACAATGAGCAGTTCTTC,CASSWGGTYNEQFF